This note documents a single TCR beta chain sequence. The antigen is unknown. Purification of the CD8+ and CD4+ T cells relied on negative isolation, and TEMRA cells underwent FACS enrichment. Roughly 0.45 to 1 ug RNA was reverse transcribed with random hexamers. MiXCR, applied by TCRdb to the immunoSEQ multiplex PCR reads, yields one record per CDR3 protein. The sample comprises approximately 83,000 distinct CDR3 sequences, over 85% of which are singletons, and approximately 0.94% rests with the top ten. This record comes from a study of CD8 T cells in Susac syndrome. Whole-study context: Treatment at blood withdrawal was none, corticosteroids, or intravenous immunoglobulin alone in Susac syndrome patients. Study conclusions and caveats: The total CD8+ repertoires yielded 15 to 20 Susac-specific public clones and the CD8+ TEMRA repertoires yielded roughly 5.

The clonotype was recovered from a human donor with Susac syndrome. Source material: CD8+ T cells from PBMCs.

CDR3 sequence (DNA): TGCAGCGCCCCGGACAAGGGGAGGGAGACCCAGTACTTC. It is translated as CSAPDKGRETQYF. The chain couples TRBV29-1 to TRBJ2-5; D is possibly TRBD2 (6 bases). Per the germline V gene, CDR1 is SQVTM and CDR2 is ANQGSEA. Trimming stripped 7 bases from V and 5 bases from J, with 17 bases between. The length of the CDR3 is 13 residues. The whole variable domain, remainder taken from reference TRBV29-1 and TRBJ2-5, is SAVISQKPSRDICQRGTSLTIQCQVDSQVTMMFWYRQQPGQSLTLIATANQGSEATYESGFVIDKFPISRPNLTFSTLTVSNMSPEDSSIYLCSAPDKGRETQYFGPGTRLLVL.